Here is one T cell receptor beta chain with its context. After removal of 5 bases from V and 15 bases from J, the junction contained 18 bases not matched to a gene. CDR1 is SGHTA, CDR2 FQGTGA, per germline. This CDR3 is built from 15 residues. The sample is drawn from a study of beta chain features in type 1 diabetes. The study reverse transcribed the entire isolated RNA, so it sequenced expressed TCRB transcripts. Using immunoSEQ multiplex PCR, the repertoire was profiled, and TCRdb retains in-frame clones only, with some absent. The sample consists of about 45,000 clones, over 50% of them appearing once.

V usage is TRBV7-3 and J usage is TRBJ2-1, with 8 positions matching TRBD2. What was sequenced was Tregs from blood. The receptor comes from a woman aged 18-29 years in good health. The CDR3 loop reads CASSPWSGSGSPLFF. The CDR3 DNA follows: TGTGCCAGCAGCCCCTGGAGCGGCAGCGGGAGTCCTCTGTTCTTC.